The rows below give T cell receptor beta chains drawn from one sample of a study of OX40 agonist ivuxolimab in advanced cancers. The assay was immunoSEQ multiplex PCR, and TCRdb's table has in-frame clones only and misses some. The sample lists around 110,000 clones; over 75% were seen once. The sequenced sample was CD4+ or CD8+ T cells sorted from blood, obtained in a trial of the OX40 agonist ivuxolimab. The receptors originated from an adult with an advanced solid tumor such as melanoma, head and neck, liver or kidney cancer. CDR3s include the opening cysteine and the closing phenylalanine or tryptophan. Each record gives: clone size, V gene, CDR3 length, J gene, D gene, CDR3 protein, CDR3 DNA. The D gene is left open where the match is weak. Part of the rows lack a size; the others show once, few, many or a class for expanded clones.

.	TRBV7-2	16	TRBJ2-7	TRBD2	CASSLAGTSGGVEQYF	TGTGCCAGCAGCTTAGCTGGGACTAGCGGGGGTGTCGAGCAGTACTTC
.	TRBV10-3	9	TRBJ2-7	.	CAIGYEQYF	TGTGCCATCGGGTACGAGCAGTACTTC
.	TRBV4-1	15	TRBJ1-2	.	CASSQGGPANYGYTF	TGCGCCAGCAGCCAAGGTGGCCCGGCTAACTATGGCTACACCTTC
.	TRBV7-2	19	TRBJ2-3	TRBD2	CASSSIYSLTSGATDTQYF	TGTGCCAGCAGCTCCATCTACTCCTTAACTAGCGGGGCCACAGATACGCAGTATTTT
.	TRBV5-1	12	TRBJ2-1	.	CASSAPSGEQFF	TGCGCCAGCAGCGCCCCGAGCGGGGAGCAGTTCTTC
.	TRBV5-1	12	TRBJ2-5	.	CASSLQGETQYF	TGCGCCAGCAGTCTCCAAGGGGAGACCCAGTACTTC
.	TRBV7-3	14	TRBJ2-7	.	CASSLSAGAGEQYF	TGTGCCAGCAGCTTATCGGCAGGGGCGGGCGAGCAGTACTTC
.	TRBV7-8	13	TRBJ2-7	.	CASSLAEGLEQYF	TGTGCCAGCAGCTTAGCGGAGGGCCTCGAGCAGTACTTC
few	TRBV11-2	15	TRBJ2-1	.	CASRLGAYSYNEQFF	TGTGCCAGCAGATTGGGGGCATACTCTTACAATGAGCAGTTCTTC
.	TRBV7-2	14	TRBJ1-1	.	CASSPRWGGLEAFF	TGTGCCAGCAGCCCTCGTTGGGGGGGCCTAGAAGCTTTCTTT